The clone carrying this T cell receptor (beta chain) has ten or more counts. Its cognate antigen is unknown. The CDR3 has 15 residues. From germline, CDR1 is MNHEY and CDR2 SMNVEV (reference sequence). V lost 2 bases to trimming and J lost 2 bases; unmatched junction nucleotides: 4. Each CDR3 protein is one row after TCRdb ran MiXCR on the reads. In the table there are a few hundred thousand distinct CDR3 sequences, 8% to 9.5% of which are singletons. This sample was included in a study of T cell repertoires in cytomegalovirus infection. Study summary: Both CMV infection and a matching HLA type were indicated by public TCR beta signatures. Study results and caveats: Adding up the frequency of public TCR beta families identified people who carried CMV plus the relevant HLA. HLA-C-restricted CMV clonotypes gave the most frequent clonotype in two of eight donors.

The receptor was isolated from a human donor in good health (CMV status not recorded). Some clones in this sample may be carry-over from other donors' samples. The V and J genes are TRBV27 and TRBJ1-1, with 8 bases identical to TRBD1. The sequenced material came from PBMCs. CDR3 coding DNA: TGTGCCAGCAGTTTAGGGACAGGATTCAACACTGAAGCTTTCTTT. It specifies CASSLGTGFNTEAFF.